The 10 T cell receptor beta chains below all came from one sample that was sequenced in a study of PD-L1 blockade in urothelial cancer. TCRdb's table, derived via immunoSEQ multiplex PCR, lists solely in-frame clones and lacks some. The sample has tens of thousands of clones, 84% seen once. Time point specified: pretreatment peripheral blood. The sequenced sample was PBMCs, obtained around atezolizumab (anti-PD-L1) treatment. These receptors were collected from a woman in her 70s with urothelial cancer.

This clone was seen just once. V usage is TRBV30 and J usage is TRBJ2-1, with TRBD2 matching 7 bases. Germline lookup yields CDR1 GTSNPN and CDR2 SVGIG (reference sequence). Trimming took 3 bases from V and 3 from J; bases not matched to a gene: 2. This CDR3 region has 13 residues. The CDR3 region is CAWSRTSYNEQFF. The CDR3, as DNA: TGTGCCTGGAGCCGGACTAGCTACAATGAGCAGTTCTTC.

The CDR3 reads CASSLLRGISEAFF. The CDR3 DNA reads TGTGCCAGCAGCTTATTGCGGGGGATCTCAGAAGCTTTCTTT. The V gene is TRBV7-9, the J gene TRBJ1-1; the D gene is possibly TRBD1 (5 bases). Germline CDR1 is SEHNR and CDR2 is FQNEAQ (reference sequence). With 2 bases removed from V and 8 bases from J, the gap between germline ends came to 15 bases. This CDR3 region has 14 residues. The entire variable domain, with the rest obtained from reference TRBV7-9 and TRBJ1-1, is as follows: DTGVSQNPRHKITKRGQNVTFRCDPISEHNRLYWYRQTLGQGPEFLTYFQNEAQLEKSRLLSDRFSAERPKGSFSTLEIQRTEQGDSAMYLCASSLLRGISEAFFGQGTRLTVV.

The chain combines TRBV4-2 with TRBJ2-3, with TRBD2 as a possible D gene (6 bases). CDR3 size: 14 residues. The V end was cut by 0 bases, the J end by 5 bases, with 9 bases between. Germline-derived CDR1 and CDR2 are LGHNA and YNFKEQ. DNA of the CDR3: TGTGCCAGCAGCCAAGATCGGGGAGGAGATACGCAGTATTTT. Residues: CASSQDRGGDTQYF.

The table lists this clone with a count of one. The chain joins TRBV7-2 to TRBJ2-7; weak D call: TRBD2 (6 bases). Germline assignment: CDR1 SGHTA and CDR2 FQGNSA. V was pared by 5 bases and J by 1 base, with 12 bases between. The CDR3 has 14 residues. The CDR3 region has the DNA TGTGCCAGCAGCCAAACCGGGACTTCCTACGAGCAGTACTTC. Amino acids: CASSQTGTSYEQYF.

V gene TRBV6-1 combines with J gene TRBJ1-4, with 8 positions matching TRBD1. The CDR3 has 13 amino acids. Germline V gene lookup returns CDR1 MNHNS and CDR2 SASEGT. V dropped 5 bases and J dropped 8; count of bases not matched to a gene: 4. The DNA of the CDR3 is TGTGCCAGCAGTCGGACAGGGATCGAAAAACTGTTTTTT. Amino acids: CASSRTGIEKLFF.

This clone appeared a few times. The chain is built from TRBV5-6 and TRBJ1-2; TRBD1 matches 9 bases. The CDR3 totals 14 residues. Germline values: CDR1 SGHDT, CDR2 YYEEEE. Unmatched junction bases numbered 8, after V lost 3 bases and J lost 8 bases. CDR3 DNA sequence: TGTGCCAGCAGCTCCGGGACAGGGCGTCGAGGCTACACCTTC. It yields the protein CASSSGTGRRGYTF.

The chain is built from TRBV9 and TRBJ2-5; 10 bases fit TRBD1. Trimming took 0 bases from V and 3 from J; bases not matched to a gene: 8. CDR3 length equals 17 residues. Germline CDR1 and CDR2: SGDLS and YYNGEE. The CDR3 loop is CASSVDLGQGVEETQYF. CDR3 bases: TGTGCCAGCAGCGTAGATCTCGGACAGGGGGTCGAAGAGACCCAGTACTTC.

The chain combines TRBV2 with TRBJ2-3; 12 positions agree with TRBD2. CDR1 and CDR2 from the germline V gene are SNHLY and FYNNEI. V shed 8 bases, J shed 0 bases, and the junction held 24 bases outside the gene matches. The CDR3 contains 22 residues. The CDR3 nucleotides read TGTGCCAGCGGTTCGGGGGTGTGGGGACTAGCGGGCCAGGAAGCTAGCACAGATACGCAGTATTTT. It is translated as CASGSGVWGLAGQEASTDTQYF.

This rearrangement joins TRBV30 to TRBJ1-1; TRBD1 is a possible D gene (5 bases). CDR3 size: 13 residues. V lost 4 bases, J lost 3 bases, and 12 bases lay in between. CDR1 is GTSNPN and CDR2 is SVGIG in the germline V gene (reference sequence). CDR3: CAWNQGDDTEAFF. DNA of the CDR3: TGTGCCTGGAATCAGGGTGATGACACTGAAGCTTTCTTT.

The V call is TRBV15, the J call TRBJ1-2, with a tentative D call TRBD1 (5 bases). With 5 bases removed from V and 4 bases from J, the gap between germline ends came to 11 bases. From germline, CDR1 is LNHNV and CDR2 YYDKDF (reference sequence). The CDR3 contains 13 residues. The CDR3 nucleotides are TGTGCCACCAGCGAGACAGCGGGCTATGGCTACACCTTC. Protein: CATSETAGYGYTF.